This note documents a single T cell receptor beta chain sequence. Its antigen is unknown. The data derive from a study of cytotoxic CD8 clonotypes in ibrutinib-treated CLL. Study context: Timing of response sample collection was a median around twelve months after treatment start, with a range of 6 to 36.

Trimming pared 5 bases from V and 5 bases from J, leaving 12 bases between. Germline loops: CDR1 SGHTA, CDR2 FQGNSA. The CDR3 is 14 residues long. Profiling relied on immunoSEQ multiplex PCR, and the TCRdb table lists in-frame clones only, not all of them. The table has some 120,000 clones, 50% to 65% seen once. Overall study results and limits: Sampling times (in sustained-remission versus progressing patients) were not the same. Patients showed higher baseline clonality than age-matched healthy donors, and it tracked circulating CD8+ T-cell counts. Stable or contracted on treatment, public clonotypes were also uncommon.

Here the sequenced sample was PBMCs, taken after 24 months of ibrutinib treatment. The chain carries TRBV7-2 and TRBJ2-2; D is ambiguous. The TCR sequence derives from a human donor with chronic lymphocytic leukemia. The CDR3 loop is CASSLGWGTGELFF. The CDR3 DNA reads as TGTGCCAGCAGCCTCGGGTGGGGAACCGGGGAGCTGTTTTTT.